The entry that follows covers one T cell receptor (beta chain) sequence. The Seattle site enrolled patients during active infection and followed them longitudinally. The CDR3 runs 12 residues. V was clipped by 2 bases and J by 4 bases, with 6 bases between them. The germline CDR1 and CDR2 sequences are MGHDK and SYGVNS. The sample comes from a study of blood T cell repertoires in COVID-19. At the level of the study: Both acute and convalescent COVID-19 samples were obtained from the United States, Italy and Spain. PBMCs, B-cell-depleted T cells, or T cells were the source of the cDNA or gDNA that made up the material.

Original processing notes: Estimated nucleated cell counts came from reference gene primer amplification. Profiled with immunoSEQ multiplex PCR; TCRdb holds only in-frame clones, not every one. That table is the source of V, J and clone size, and D and trimming were worked out from the DNA. The sample lists 150,000 to 200,000 clones, more than 85% occurring once. The sample was peripheral blood. The receptor was derived from a woman at least 80 years old with COVID-19, enrolled during active disease. The rearrangement uses TRBV25-1 and TRBJ2-7; D gene unclear. The CDR3 protein is CASSENSYEQYF. In nucleotides, the CDR3 is TGTGCCAGCAGTGAAAACAGTTACGAGCAGTACTTC.